This T cell receptor (beta chain) was sequenced for a study of vaccination and CD4 T cells after COVID-19. Study at large: Blood was drawn a median around 70 days post second dose, range 14 to 241. The authors exposed cells to overlapping spike peptides derived from SARS-CoV-2, HCoV-NL63, HCoV-OC43 and HCoV-229E.

Treatment here: roughly 10-day PBMC culture with coronavirus spike peptide pools or control peptides (ViraFEST assay). Gathered ahead of the COVID-19 pandemic (2011-2018) were the CD4+ T cells of the unexposed donor. This clonotype is medium-sized by share. The antigen is undetermined. The germline gives CDR1 DFQATT, CDR2 SNEGSKA (reference sequence). V was clipped by 4 bases and J by 6 bases; unmatched bases: 11. The length of the CDR3 is 15 residues. Cultured CD4+ T cell DNA was sequenced using the Oncomine TCR Beta short-read assay. Someone extracted genomic DNA from cultured CD4+ T cells. TCRdb passed the PCR reads through MiXCR, listing each CDR3 protein once. The repertoire includes about 10,000 distinct CDR3 sequences, about 28% of them detected once, and 13% sits in the top ten.

Source material: CD4+ T cells from blood, cultured in vitro. This chain joins TRBV20-1 and TRBJ1-5, with 8 bases aligning to TRBD1. This clonotype originated in a human donor in good health. CDR3 bases: TGCAGTGCTAAGACCGGGACAGGAGGCACTCAGCCCCAGCATTTT. This translates into CSAKTGTGGTQPQHF.